This TCR beta chain was retrieved from a study of identical twins. Template switching added a universal primer site, and cDNA bore unique molecular identifiers. TCRdb fed the 5' RACE reads into MiXCR, producing one record per CDR3 protein. The sample has around 1.7 million distinct CDR3 sequences; around a third are singletons. This CDR3 has 13 amino acids. V shed 4 bases and J shed 7 bases, with 14 bases lying between them. Germline V CDR1 and CDR2: SGDLS, YYNGEE. Study-level results: Cord blood's abundant beta clonotypes had fewer insertions, unlike memory repertoires.

Turning to this clonotype: Its antigen is unidentified.

The V call is TRBV9, the J call TRBJ1-2; tentative D call: TRBD1 (6 bases). The source material was cord blood. The TCR sequence derives from a newborn girl in good health. Here the CDR3 DNA reads TGTGCCAGCAGCCCTGGTAACAGGGTTGGCTACACCTTC. Residues: CASSPGNRVGYTF.